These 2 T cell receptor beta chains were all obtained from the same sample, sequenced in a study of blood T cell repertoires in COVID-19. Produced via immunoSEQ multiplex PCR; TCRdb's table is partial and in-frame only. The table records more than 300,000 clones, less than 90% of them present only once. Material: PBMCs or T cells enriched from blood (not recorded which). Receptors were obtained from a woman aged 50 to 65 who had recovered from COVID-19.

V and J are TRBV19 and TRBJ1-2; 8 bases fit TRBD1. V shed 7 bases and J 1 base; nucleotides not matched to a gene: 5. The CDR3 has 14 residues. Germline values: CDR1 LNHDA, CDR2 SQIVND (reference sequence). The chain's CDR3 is CASKRTGNNYGYTF. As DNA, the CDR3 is TGTGCCAGTAAAAGGACAGGGAATAACTATGGCTACACCTTC. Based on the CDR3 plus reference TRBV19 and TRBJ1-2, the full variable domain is DGGITQSPKYLFRKEGQNVTLSCEQNLNHDAMYWYRQDPGQGLRLIYYSQIVNDFQKGDIAEGYSVSREKKESFPLTVTSAQKNPTAFYLCASKRTGNNYGYTFGSGTRLTVV.

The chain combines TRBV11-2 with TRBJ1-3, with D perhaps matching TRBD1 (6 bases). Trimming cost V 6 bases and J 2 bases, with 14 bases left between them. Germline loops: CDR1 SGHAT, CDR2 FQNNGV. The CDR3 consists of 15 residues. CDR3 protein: CASRVQGITGNTIYF. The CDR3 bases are TGTGCCAGCAGAGTACAGGGAATTACTGGAAACACCATATATTTT.